In this sample, the clone carrying this T cell receptor (beta chain) turned up many times. No antigen is known for it. The record originates from a study of neurological immune-mediated disorders. Study results and limitations: Multiple sclerosis was found to have the least TCR clonal expansion, below healthy controls, and HTLV-1-associated myelopathy the most.

Trimming shortened V by 0 bases and J by 3 bases, and 6 bases separated the two germline ends. This CDR3 spans 15 amino acids. The germline gives CDR1 LGHNA, CDR2 YSLEER. The output of every sequencing run, over 200 million TCR-beta sequences, came from 15-18 subjects. Via MiXCR, TCRdb re-called the 5' RACE reads, giving one row per CDR3 protein. The sample lists more than 45,000 distinct CDR3 sequences, more than 9.5% occurring once. The source material was PBMCs. The TCR sequence derives from a man aged 60 to 75 in good health. This sequence joins TRBV4-3 and TRBJ2-6, with TRBD1 as a possible D gene (6 bases). The CDR3 bases are TGCGCCAGCAGCCAAGACAGGGGTGGGGCCAACGTCCTGACTTTC. It specifies CASSQDRGGANVLTF.